The clone carrying this TCR beta chain has ten or more counts. This record comes from a study of spatial heterogeneity in lung cancer. Study context: Detected sequences consistently included more beta-chain ones than alpha-chain ones. In raw reads, more than eight appearances on average were recorded for each unique TCR and UMI combination.

Stated time point: sample taken at primary tumor resection. Without sorting, whole RNA was sequenced from tumor, nontumor lung or frozen PBMC. Unique molecular identifiers tagged every individual TCR cDNA molecule. TCRdb independently ran MiXCR on the 5' RACE reads; one entry per CDR3 protein. The sample shows around 37,000 distinct CDR3 sequences, less than 9% of them seen only once. The specimen comprised PBMCs, sampled at surgery. The receptor was isolated from a female donor with early-stage non-small cell lung cancer.

The chain's CDR3 is CASSLVGGDQPQHF. The CDR3 coding sequence is TGTGCCAGCAGCTTAGTAGGAGGGGATCAGCCCCAGCATTTT. V is TRBV7-2 and J is TRBJ1-5; tentatively, D is TRBD1 (5 bases). CDR1 SGHTA and CDR2 FQGNSA come from the germline V gene. The CDR3 covers 14 residues. The V and J ends lost 1 base and 5 bases respectively, with 9 bases between them.